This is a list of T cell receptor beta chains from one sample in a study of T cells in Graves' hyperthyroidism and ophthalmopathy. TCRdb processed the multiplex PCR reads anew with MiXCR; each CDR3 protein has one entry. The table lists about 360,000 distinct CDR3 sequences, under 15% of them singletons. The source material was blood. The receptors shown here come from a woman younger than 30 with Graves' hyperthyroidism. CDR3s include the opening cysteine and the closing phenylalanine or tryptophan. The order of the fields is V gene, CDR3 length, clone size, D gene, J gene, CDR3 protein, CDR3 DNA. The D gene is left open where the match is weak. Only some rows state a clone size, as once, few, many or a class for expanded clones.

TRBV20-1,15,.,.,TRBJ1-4,CSARDRAPAGEKLFF,TGCAGTGCTAGAGATCGGGCGCCCGCAGGGGAAAAACTGTTTTTT
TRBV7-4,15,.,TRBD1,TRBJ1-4,CASSLVAGGDEKLFF,TGTGCCAGCAGCTTAGTTGCAGGGGGCGATGAAAAACTGTTTTTT
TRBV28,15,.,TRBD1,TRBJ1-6,CASSFPGQGSSPLHF,TGTGCCAGCAGTTTTCCGGGACAGGGGTCGTCACCCCTCCACTTT
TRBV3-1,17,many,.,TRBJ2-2,CASSPYSGVQATGELFF,TGTGCCAGCAGCCCATATTCTGGGGTCCAGGCCACCGGGGAGCTGTTTTTT
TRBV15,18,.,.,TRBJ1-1,CATSKRDTQPQRNTEAFF,TGTGCCACCAGCAAACGGGACACCCAACCCCAGCGGAACACTGAAGCTTTCTTT
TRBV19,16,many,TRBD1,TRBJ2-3,CASSLTGTGNGDTQYF,TGTGCCAGTAGCCTCACCGGGACAGGCAACGGAGATACGCAGTATTTT
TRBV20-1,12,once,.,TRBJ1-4,CSAHGRNEKLFF,TGCAGTGCCCACGGTCGTAATGAAAAACTGTTTTTT
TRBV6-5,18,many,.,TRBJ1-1,CASSYSWSPAGGNTEAFF,TGTGCCAGCAGTTACTCCTGGTCCCCGGCGGGTGGGAACACTGAAGCTTTCTTT
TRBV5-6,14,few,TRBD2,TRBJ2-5,CASSFKAGGETQYF,TGTGCCAGCAGCTTTAAGGCGGGAGGGGAGACCCAGTACTTC
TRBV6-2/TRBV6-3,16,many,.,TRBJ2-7,CASSYSGSLGVYEQYF,TGTGCCAGCAGTTACTCAGGAAGCCTGGGGGTATACGAGCAGTACTTC
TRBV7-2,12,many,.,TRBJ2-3,CASSFARDTQYF,TGTGCCAGCAGCTTCGCGAGAGATACGCAGTATTTT
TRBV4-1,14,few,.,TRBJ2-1,CASSQKGSGNEQFF,TGCGCCAGCAGCCAAAAGGGTAGCGGCAATGAGCAGTTCTTC
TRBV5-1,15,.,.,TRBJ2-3,CASATGTQSTDTQYF,TGCGCCAGCGCAACCGGGACACAAAGCACAGATACGCAGTATTTT
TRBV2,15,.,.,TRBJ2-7,CASTLGAGPSYEQYF,TGTGCCAGCACCCTGGGAGCAGGGCCGTCGTACGAGCAGTACTTC
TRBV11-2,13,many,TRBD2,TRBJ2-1,CASLSGMGNEQFF,TGTGCCAGCTTAAGCGGGATGGGGAATGAGCAGTTCTTC
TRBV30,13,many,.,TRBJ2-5,CAWESTVQETQYF,TGTGCCTGGGAATCGACAGTACAAGAGACCCAGTACTTC
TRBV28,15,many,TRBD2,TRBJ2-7,CASSSPGTSIYEQYF,TGTGCCAGCAGTTCCCCCGGGACTAGTATCTACGAGCAGTACTTC
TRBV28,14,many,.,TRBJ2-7,CASSPVGGSYEQYF,TGTGCCAGCAGTCCCGTTGGGGGCTCCTACGAGCAGTACTTC
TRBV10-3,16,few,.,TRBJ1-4,CAISARLYERSEKLFF,TGTGCCATCAGTGCCAGGTTGTATGAGCGTTCCGAAAAACTGTTTTTT
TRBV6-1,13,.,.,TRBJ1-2,CASSPGPPVGYTF,TGTGCCAGCAGTCCCGGGCCCCCGGTTGGCTACACCTTC
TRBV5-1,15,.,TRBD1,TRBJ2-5,CASGRPGTGEETQYF,TGCGCCAGCGGTAGACCCGGGACAGGGGAGGAGACCCAGTACTTC
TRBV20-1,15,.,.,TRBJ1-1,CSAGREGTMNTEAFF,TGCAGTGCCGGGCGTGAGGGGACCATGAACACTGAAGCTTTCTTT
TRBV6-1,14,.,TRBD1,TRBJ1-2,CASRVPGQGHGYTF,TGTGCCAGCAGGGTCCCGGGACAGGGGCATGGCTACACCTTC
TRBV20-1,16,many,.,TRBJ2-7,CSATRTLSGPSYEQYF,TGCAGTGCTACTAGAACTTTGAGCGGGCCTTCCTACGAGCAGTACTTC